The 15 T cell receptor beta chains reported below all come from one sample, sequenced in a study of CD8+ T cells in alopecia areata. The treatment denotes: oral pan-JAK inhibitor, 5-10 mg twice daily. RNA was extracted and reverse transcribed into cDNA as the sequencing template. Sequencing used immunoSEQ multiplex PCR; TCRdb keeps in-frame clones, though not all of them. The data contain around 300,000 clones, 45% to 70% of them singletons. This specimen was CD4+ T cells sorted from blood, taken around week 54, from a patient treated with tofacitinib. Receptors originate from a human donor with alopecia areata.

Concerning this clone itself: Other DNA sequences in the same sample also yield this CDR3. The chain links TRBV29-1 to TRBJ2-3; 8 bases are shared with TRBD1. The germline gives CDR1 SQVTM, CDR2 ANQGSEA. The V and J ends lost 5 bases and 0 bases, in that order; junction bases with no gene match: 1. The CDR3 length is 13 residues. CDR3: CSVRQGSTDTQYF. The CDR3 bases are TGCAGCGTTAGACAGGGGAGCACAGATACGCAGTATTTT.

This rearrangement joins TRBV2 to TRBJ2-7; D call uncertain. The CDR3 is 12 residues long. The V end lost 6 bases, the J end lost 0 bases, and 6 bases lay between the germline ends. CDR1 is SNHLY, CDR2 FYNNEI, per germline. CDR3 region: CASRELSYEQYF. The DNA of the CDR3 is TGTGCCAGCAGGGAACTCTCCTACGAGCAGTACTTC.

V gene TRBV15 combines with J gene TRBJ2-1; D gene ambiguous. The germline CDR1 and CDR2 sequences are LNHNV and YYDKDF (reference sequence). Trimming cost V 3 bases and J 3 bases, with 6 bases left between them. The CDR3 extends over 13 amino acids. In DNA form, the CDR3 reads TGTGCCACCAGCAGGGGCAGCTACAATGAGCAGTTCTTC. It is translated as CATSRGSYNEQFF.

V usage is TRBV9 and J usage is TRBJ1-2; a possible D gene is TRBD1 (6 bases). The V gene's germline CDR1 is SGDLS and CDR2 YYNGEE. This CDR3 comprises 15 residues. Trimming stripped 0 bases from V and 4 bases from J, with 13 bases between. The CDR3: CASSVAVGGSYGYTF. In nucleotides, the CDR3 is TGTGCCAGCAGCGTAGCGGTAGGGGGGTCCTATGGCTACACCTTC.

V is TRBV6-5 and J is TRBJ2-7, with TRBD1 matching 8 bases. The CDR3 runs to 16 residues. The germline V gene has CDR1 MNHEY and CDR2 SVGAGI. The J segment lost 0 bases and the V segment lost 4 bases, leaving 8 bases of the junction unmatched. CDR3 protein: CASSSSGTGFSYEQYF. The CDR3 nucleotides are TGTGCCAGCAGTTCTTCCGGGACAGGATTCTCCTACGAGCAGTACTTC.

The chain couples TRBV5-1 to TRBJ2-3, with TRBD2 matching over 7 bases. Germline V CDR1 and CDR2: SGHRS, YFSETQ. The V and J ends lost 3 bases and 3 bases, in that order; junction bases with no gene match: 4. The CDR3 extends over 14 amino acids. CDR3 DNA: TGCGCCAGCAGCTCCCGACTAGCTACAGATACGCAGTATTTT. Translating it yields CASSSRLATDTQYF.

This clone has only a few counts. This chain uses TRBV23-1 with TRBJ1-5, with D maybe TRBD1 (5 bases). Being an ORF, TRBV23-1 has a function that is uncertain. V was shortened by 9 bases and J by 4 bases, with 13 bases between the two germline ends. CDR3 length equals 13 residues. The CDR3 sequence is CARLAQGNQPQHF. CDR3 sequence (DNA): TGCGCCAGACTAGCCCAGGGAAATCAGCCCCAGCATTTT.

This chain joins TRBV27 and TRBJ2-7; D gene ambiguous. The ends were cut back, 4 bases at V and 2 bases at J, with 9 bases in the middle. Germline V gene lookup returns CDR1 MNHEY and CDR2 SMNVEV (reference sequence). The CDR3 is 13 amino acids. The CDR3 loop reads CASSSANPYEQYF. In nucleotides, the CDR3 is TGTGCCAGCAGTTCAGCCAACCCCTACGAGCAGTACTTC.

This clone turned up a few times. This chain uses TRBV29-1 with TRBJ2-2; D is ambiguous. CDR3 length equals 16 residues. Germline CDR1 reads SQVTM; CDR2 reads ANQGSEA. Trimming stripped 5 bases from V and 1 base from J, with 17 bases between. CDR3 in DNA: TGCAGCGTTTCCCAACCCCCGACTGGGAACACCGGGGAGCTGTTTTTT. Protein sequence: CSVSQPPTGNTGELFF.

This sequence joins TRBV7-9 and TRBJ1-4; TRBD1 might be the D (5 bases). Trimming removed 2 bases from V and 8 bases from J, with 12 bases in between. The CDR3 totals 14 residues. Germline V gene data show CDR1 as SEHNR and CDR2 as FQNEAQ (reference sequence). This chain's CDR3 is CASSLSGLSEKLFF. The CDR3 bases are TGTGCCAGCAGCTTATCGGGACTCTCCGAAAAACTGTTTTTT.

This clone turned up a few times. The rearrangement links TRBV30 to TRBJ2-7, with a possible D match to TRBD1 (5 bases). This CDR3 spans 15 amino acids. Germline V lookup: CDR1 GTSNPN, CDR2 SVGIG (reference sequence). The CDR3 DNA reads as TGTGCTTACAAGGCCCGAGACAGCACAGTACGCGTGCAGTACTTC. It yields the protein CAYKARDSTVRVQYF.

The chain couples TRBV2 to TRBJ1-2; D remains ambiguous. V was pared by 5 bases and J by 6 bases, with 13 bases between. Per germline, CDR1 SNHLY and CDR2 FYNNEI. This CDR3 region has 13 residues. Here the CDR3 reads CASSYEGTNGYTF. The CDR3 DNA is TGTGCCAGCAGTTATGAGGGAACGAATGGCTACACCTTC.

The J gene is TRBJ1-6, the V gene TRBV6-5; a possible D gene is TRBD1 (5 bases). Germline assignment: CDR1 MNHEY and CDR2 SVGAGI. The CDR3 extends over 15 amino acids. V lost 7 bases to trimming and J lost 7 bases, with 17 bases between them. CDR3 region: CASKTQGFKNSPLHF. The CDR3 coding sequence is TGTGCCAGCAAGACCCAGGGTTTTAAGAATTCACCCCTCCACTTT.

This clone was detected a few times. Other DNA sequences within the sample encode an identical CDR3. The chain links TRBV6-5 to TRBJ2-1; D gene unclear. Looked up from germline, CDR1 is MNHEY and CDR2 is SVGAGI. Between the trimmed V and J ends, which lost 0 bases and 3 bases, there was a span of 6 bases. The CDR3 is 14 residues long. The CDR3 DNA sequence: TGTGCCAGCAGTTACTCTGGCGTCTACAATGAGCAGTTCTTC. Its translation: CASSYSGVYNEQFF.

The chain joins TRBV25-1 to TRBJ2-7; D perhaps matches TRBD1 (6 bases). V lost 3 bases and J lost 7, with 13 bases in between. The germline gives CDR1 MGHDK, CDR2 SYGVNS. This CDR3 spans 13 amino acids. This CDR3 is CASSEGQGWEQYF. As DNA, the CDR3 is TGTGCCAGCAGTGAGGGGCAGGGGTGGGAGCAGTACTTC.